The T cell receptor beta chain described here comes from a study of control samples from healthy donors and cancer patients (dated by TCRdb to the early 2020s). CDR1 and CDR2 are drawn from the germline V gene: MGHRA, YSYEKL. For this chain, trimming is 3 bases at the V end and 2 bases at the J end, and the number of junction bases without a gene match is 5. From the cysteine through the phenylalanine, the CDR3 covers 17 amino acids. Solely the CDR3 DNA is kept, with 51 bases framed from the first base. Details on this clone: The target of this receptor is not known. Base qualities are missing; no much larger clone stands one base away.

Library preparation was by the immunoSEQ multiplex PCR assay. TCRdb limited this immuneACCESS table to in-frame rearrangements with V and J called. A share of clones is missing; checked studies link under half to unresolved V genes, and the rest is unexplained. Across this sample there are 82,000 or so clones, with around 94% seen only once. The ten top clones hold 4.5% to 6% of the sample. The rearranged chain carries TRBV4-1 and TRBJ2-3; TRBD2 aligns with 13 central bases. Sequenced input: blood. The sequence was obtained from a woman aged 18-29 years in good health. The DNA is TGCGCCAGCAGCCAGATCGGACTAGCGGGGGACACAGATACGCAGTATTTT. This translates into CASSQIGLAGDTDTQYF.